The 27 T cell receptor beta chains in this list originate from one sample, sequenced in a study of cytomegalovirus exposure and HLA in healthy donors. Researchers ran the PCR with 60 Vbeta and 13 Jbeta primers. Data came from immunoSEQ multiplex PCR; TCRdb stores just in-frame clones and leaves some out. The data contain more than 100,000 clones, over 65% of them singletons. The specimen was PBMCs. These receptors were taken from a man aged 35 to 55 in good health and CMV-seronegative.

This chain connects TRBV5-1 to TRBJ2-5; 9 bases line up with TRBD2. The CDR3 spans 15 residues. J gave up 6 bases and V 0 bases, and 6 bases lay outside the gene matches. CDR1 is SGHRS and CDR2 is YFSETQ in the germline V gene. The CDR3 DNA sequence: TGCGCCAGCAGCTTGGAGGTAGCGGGAGCTAAGACCCAGTACTTC. Encoded protein: CASSLEVAGAKTQYF.

This chain joins TRBV12-5 and TRBJ2-2; the match to TRBD1 covers 10 bases. Germline CDR1 is LGHNT and CDR2 is FRNRAP. After removal of 1 base from V and 4 bases from J, the junction contained 3 bases not matched to a gene. This CDR3 has 16 residues. The CDR3, as DNA: TGTGCTAGTGGTTTGGGGACAGGGGGGGGCACCGGGGAGCTGTTTTTT. Its translation is CASGLGTGGGTGELFF.

As for this clone: One end of the junction varies from germline; a read error may be responsible. The rearrangement links TRBV10-3 to TRBJ2-1; D is ambiguous. The CDR3 loop spans 11 amino acids. Germline CDR1 and CDR2: ENHRY and SYGVKD. The CDR3, as DNA: TGTGCCACCAGTGAGAGCTGGGAGCAGTTCTTC. It is translated as CATSESWEQFF.

This sequence joins TRBV4-3 and TRBJ1-2, with D uncertain. Trimming stripped 1 base from V and 6 bases from J, with 15 bases between. This CDR3 region has 15 residues. Germline CDR1 reads LGHNA; CDR2 reads YSLEER. CDR3 DNA: TGCGCCAGCAGCCAAGTGTATCCGGGGATGGATGGCTACACCTTC. It translates to CASSQVYPGMDGYTF.

This clone was found once. The rearrangement uses TRBV7-8 and TRBJ2-2; the match to TRBD1 covers 12 bases. The CDR3 is made up of 17 amino acids. In germline, CDR1 is SGHVS, CDR2 FQNEAQ. The trim removed 1 base at V and 2 bases at J, leaving 2 bases unmatched. This CDR3 reads CASSLVGQGANTGELFF. DNA of the CDR3: TGTGCCAGCAGCTTAGTGGGACAGGGGGCTAACACCGGGGAGCTGTTTTTT.

This clone has just one count. In DNA form, the CDR3 reads TGTGCCAGCAGCCGGACTTTCACAGGGGAGTACTATGGCTACACCTTC. This encodes CASSRTFTGEYYGYTF. The chain combines TRBV5-8 with TRBJ1-2; 7 bases map to TRBD1. This CDR3 is 16 amino acids long. J gave up 3 bases and V 4 bases, and 12 bases lay outside the gene matches. Germline CDR1 SGHTS, CDR2 YDEGEE.

The V gene is TRBV5-6, the J gene TRBJ2-2; D possibly corresponds to TRBD1 (5 bases). The CDR3 is 13 amino acids. V dropped 0 bases and J dropped 6 bases, with 6 bases sitting between them. Germline loops: CDR1 SGHDT, CDR2 YYEEEE. This CDR3 is CASSLEGAGELFF. CDR3 bases: TGTGCCAGCAGCTTGGAAGGGGCCGGGGAGCTGTTTTTT.

The V call is TRBV5-1, the J call TRBJ2-5; 9 positions agree with TRBD1. Germline CDR1 and CDR2: SGHRS and YFSETQ. J lost 5 bases, V lost 4 bases, and 6 bases had no gene match. The CDR3 totals 14 residues. CDR3 DNA: TGCGCCAGCAGCATCGGGACAGGGAGGGAGACCCAGTACTTC. Its protein is CASSIGTGRETQYF.

This chain connects TRBV2 to TRBJ2-1; TRBD2 agrees at 8 bases. Germline V gene sequence: CDR1 SNHLY, CDR2 FYNNEI. The CDR3 contains 16 residues. Trimming removed 6 bases from V and 0 bases from J; junction bases left unmatched: 7. Here the CDR3 DNA reads TGTGCCAGCAGCGCCCCTAGCGGGTCCTCCTACAATGAGCAGTTCTTC. This encodes CASSAPSGSSYNEQFF.

The V call is TRBV29-1, the J call TRBJ2-5; TRBD1 agrees at 11 bases. V shed 7 bases and J 3 bases; nucleotides not matched to a gene: 10. Germline V gene sequence: CDR1 SQVTM, CDR2 ANQGSEA. The CDR3 totals 15 residues. CDR3 nucleotides: TGCAGCGCCCCTCCTCCGGGACAGGGGGAAGAGACCCAGTACTTC. As protein: CSAPPPGQGEETQYF.

This clone came up once. The J gene is TRBJ1-6, the V gene TRBV28; perhaps TRBD1 as D (5 bases). The CDR3 runs 15 residues. The germline V gene encodes CDR1 MDHEN and CDR2 SYDVKM. With 4 bases removed from V and 4 bases from J, the gap between germline ends came to 11 bases. DNA for the CDR3: TGTGCCAGCAGTTCGTCAGGGAAATATAATTCACCCCTCCACTTT. Its translation is CASSSSGKYNSPLHF. The complete variable domain, with remaining parts taken from reference TRBV28 and TRBJ1-6, reads DVKVTQSSRYLVKRTGEKVFLECVQDMDHENMFWYRQDPGLGLRLIYFSYDVKMKEKGDIPEGYSVSREKKERFSLILESASTNQTSMYLCASSSSGKYNSPLHFGNGTRLTVT.

V and J are TRBV21-1 and TRBJ2-7; the DNA was not compared with TRBD2, the D call given in the table. TRBV21-1 is given as a pseudogene. The CDR3 length is 16 residues. The CDR3: CASSQRTSQGGDEQYF. Written as DNA, the CDR3 is TGTGCCAGCTCTCAAAGGACGTCACAGGGAGGGGACGAGCAGTACTTC.

The chain employs TRBV11-3 and TRBJ2-7, with 9 bases fitting TRBD1. The CDR3 extends over 15 amino acids. Germline V gives CDR1 SGHNT, CDR2 YENEEA. Trimming at V came to 8 bases and at J to 3 bases, leaving 11 bases not matched to a gene. This CDR3 is CASDSPGTGNYEQYF. In nucleotides, the CDR3 is TGTGCCAGCGACTCCCCCGGGACAGGGAACTACGAGCAGTACTTC.

This chain connects TRBV6-6 to TRBJ1-4, with D unclear. V was cut by 7 bases and J by 0 bases, with 6 bases left in between. Germline values: CDR1 MNHNY, CDR2 SVGAGI (reference sequence). This CDR3 has 13 residues. The CDR3 nucleotides are TGTGCCAGCACCAGTGCAACTAATGAAAAACTGTTTTTT. Encoded protein: CASTSATNEKLFF.

The V call is TRBV27, the J call TRBJ1-1; 9 nucleotides align to TRBD1. The CDR3 loop spans 13 amino acids. Germline V gene lookup returns CDR1 MNHEY and CDR2 SMNVEV (reference sequence). Trimming at V came to 6 bases and at J to 7 bases, leaving 6 bases not matched to a gene. CDR3 bases: TGTGCCAGCAGCATTTGGGGACAGGGTGAAGCTTTCTTT. Its translation is CASSIWGQGEAFF.

This chain links TRBV7-8 with TRBJ2-7, with D possibly matching TRBD2 (7 bases). The CDR3 has 15 amino acids. Germline CDR1 and CDR2: SGHVS and FQNEAQ. The V and J ends lost 6 bases and 7 bases respectively, with 22 bases between them. The CDR3 region has the DNA TGTGCCAGCAGACCCCTGAGCGGGGACACGGGGGAGCAGTACTTC. It is translated as CASRPLSGDTGEQYF.

J is TRBJ2-2 and V is TRBV21-1; TRBD1 was called by the table and not checked on the DNA. TRBV21-1 has pseudogene status. The CDR3 has 17 residues. CDR3 in amino acids: CASSHEYRGGFTGELFF. The CDR3 DNA is TGTGCCAGCAGCCATGAATACAGGGGGGGATTCACCGGGGAGCTGTTTTTT.

The chain couples TRBV4-3 to TRBJ2-3; TRBD2 aligns across 8 bases. Germline V lookup: CDR1 LGHNA, CDR2 YSLEER. CDR3 length equals 18 residues. J gave up 2 bases and V 4 bases, and 14 bases lay outside the gene matches. CDR3 DNA: TGCGCCAGCAGCCGCAACCCAACAGTAGCGGGGATCACAGATACGCAGTATTTT. This gives the protein CASSRNPTVAGITDTQYF.

The count of this clone is one. The germline gene is not matched at one end of the junction; a read error may be the cause. V usage is TRBV10-3 and J usage is TRBJ2-5; 13 nucleotides align to TRBD2. Germline CDR1 and CDR2: ENHRY and SYGVKD. The CDR3 length is 18 residues. CDR3 in DNA: TGTGCCGTCAGTGATGGGACTAGCGGGGAGATGTACCAAGAGACCCAGTACTTC. Its protein is CAVSDGTSGEMYQETQYF.

The chain joins TRBV5-6 to TRBJ1-4; D is unresolved. Trimming removed 4 bases at V and 2 bases at J, with 6 bases between. This CDR3 spans 13 amino acids. Germline CDR1 SGHDT, CDR2 YYEEEE. The CDR3 here is CASSPGTNEKLFF. The DNA of the CDR3 is TGTGCCAGCAGCCCGGGTACTAATGAAAAACTGTTTTTT.

The chain joins TRBV6-5 to TRBJ2-1, with 7 bases identical to TRBD2. The CDR3 extends over 16 amino acids. Germline CDR1 is MNHEY and CDR2 is SVGAGI. V trimming: 1 base; J trimming: 4 bases; junction bases outside the gene matches: 7. CDR3 DNA sequence: TGTGCCAGCAGTTACTTCGGGGGAGGGCCTTACAATGAGCAGTTCTTC. Its translation is CASSYFGGGPYNEQFF.

The chain combines TRBV29-1 with TRBJ2-1; TRBD1 matches 9 bases. The junction had 4 bases not matched to a gene; V was cut back by 0 bases and J by 7 bases. The CDR3 is made up of 14 amino acids. Germline assignment: CDR1 SQVTM and CDR2 ANQGSEA. CDR3 loop: CSVEEQGARNEQFF. The CDR3 DNA is TGCAGCGTTGAAGAACAGGGGGCAAGGAATGAGCAGTTCTTC.

V and J are TRBV4-1 and TRBJ2-2; 7 bases align to TRBD1. This CDR3 comprises 18 residues. The germline V gene has CDR1 MGHRA and CDR2 YSYEKL. V lost 0 bases and J lost 3; bases outside the gene matches: 10. CDR3: CASSQEIGQVLYTGELFF. The CDR3, as DNA: TGCGCCAGCAGCCAAGAAATCGGACAGGTTCTATACACCGGGGAGCTGTTTTTT.

This clone was detected only once. The chain combines TRBV5-5 with TRBJ1-4; TRBD1 matches at 7 bases. The V and J ends lost 4 bases and 0 bases, in that order; junction bases with no gene match: 9. CDR1 is SGHKS, CDR2 YYEKEE, per germline (reference sequence). The CDR3 consists of 17 residues. CDR3 residues: CASSLIWDSATNEKLFF. Written as DNA, the CDR3 is TGTGCCAGCAGCCTTATATGGGACAGTGCAACTAATGAAAAACTGTTTTTT.

The J gene is TRBJ1-1, the V gene TRBV6-5; a weak D match, TRBD1 (6 bases). V lost 4 bases, J lost 8 bases, and 17 bases lay in between. The CDR3 is made up of 14 amino acids. Looked up from germline, CDR1 is MNHEY and CDR2 is SVGAGI. The CDR3 sequence is CASSSTGIVGEAFF. The CDR3 coding sequence is TGTGCCAGCAGTTCCACAGGGATCGTGGGGGAAGCTTTCTTT.

This sequence joins TRBV7-2 and TRBJ2-7, with 7 bases fitting TRBD1. With V trimmed by 6 bases and J by 3 bases, 8 bases remained unmatched. Germline assignment: CDR1 SGHTA and CDR2 FQGNSA. The CDR3 runs 14 residues. CDR3 region: CASRPGTANYEQYF. For the CDR3, the DNA is TGTGCCAGCAGACCCGGGACAGCTAACTACGAGCAGTACTTC.

This chain uses TRBV4-1 with TRBJ1-3, with TRBD1 matching 12 bases. Unmatched junction bases numbered 8, after V lost 1 base and J lost 4 bases. The CDR3 contains 18 residues. Germline V CDR1 and CDR2: MGHRA, YSYEKL. The CDR3: CASSQGQRGQGAGNTIYF. As DNA, the CDR3 is TGCGCCAGCAGCCAAGGCCAGAGGGGACAGGGGGCCGGAAACACCATATATTTT.